The clone carrying this TCR beta chain was counted a few times. A single record per CDR3 protein comes from TCRdb applying MiXCR to the 5' RACE reads. Altogether some 150,000 distinct CDR3 sequences are present, less than 20% being singletons, with the ten largest covering around 2.4%. These data come from a study of T-cell memory formation after mild COVID-19. The CDR3 runs to 14 residues. Germline assignment: CDR1 MNHEY and CDR2 SVGAGI. Trimming removed 6 bases from V and 0 bases from J, with 9 bases in between. The chain carries TRBV6-5 and TRBJ1-5; D call uncertain. Sequenced sample: PBMCs or a T cell subset sorted from them (not recorded which). The origin of this receptor is an adult woman who had mild COVID-19 (a few samples of this study predate the infection). Cell type and time point are not known. As DNA, the CDR3 is TGTGCCAGCAGGAGCCCTCATAGCAATCAGCCCCAGCATTTT. Protein: CASRSPHSNQPQHF.